This TCR beta chain was sequenced in a study of shared clonotypes between healthy human individuals. Study findings and constraints: It was only blood that was sampled, and tissue repertoires likely differ.

On this clone itself: No antigen is known for it. A much larger clone lies one base from this, so it may be a read error. Different DNA sequences within this sample yield the same CDR3.

Template amounts of about 290 ng DNA, approximately 30,000 T cell genomes, were employed in unsorted PBMC replicate PCRs. Generated by immunoSEQ multiplex PCR, the TCRdb table keeps only in-frame clones and is missing some. The sample includes roughly 500,000 clones, 65% to 85% of them seen just once. The CDR3 extends over 16 amino acids. CDR1 is LNHDA and CDR2 is SQIVND in the germline V gene (reference sequence). This chain uses TRBV19 with TRBJ2-1; D may be TRBD2 (5 bases). The sample comprised PBMCs. This sequence was found in a woman in her forties in good health. Some clones in this sample may be carry-over from other donors' samples. CDR3 protein: CASSPGGGLPGNEQFF. The CDR3 region has the DNA TGTGCTAGTAGTCCTGGTGGAGGACTCCCGGGGAATGAGCAGTTCTTC.